Listed below are T cell receptor beta chains from one sample, sequenced in a study of T-cell memory formation after mild COVID-19. TCRdb called the 5' RACE reads again in MiXCR, with one record for every CDR3 protein. The repertoire has about 560,000 distinct CDR3 sequences, about 18% of them found once; the top ten carry just over 8%. Sequenced sample: PBMCs or a T cell subset sorted from them (not recorded which). The receptors were sampled from an adult woman who had mild COVID-19 (a few samples of this study predate the infection). Cell type and time point are not known. Each CDR3 is given with its conserved first and last residue. A D gene is named only where the DNA matches it firmly. Expanded clones get a size class; other rows say once, few or many, or leave the size out.

j_call,v_call,d_call,clone_size,cdr3_aa,cdr3_nt
TRBJ2-3,TRBV20-1,-,-,CSARDVYASGTDTQYF,TGCAGTGCTAGAGATGTGTACGCTAGCGGCACAGATACGCAGTATTTT
TRBJ1-5,TRBV6-5,-,few,CASSYSWDIPPQHF,TGTGCCAGCAGTTACTCGTGGGACATACCGCCCCAGCATTTT
TRBJ2-1,TRBV5-5,-,few,CASSFRDTHSVQFF,TGTGCCAGCAGCTTCCGGGACACCCATAGTGTGCAGTTCTTC
TRBJ1-1,TRBV6-5,-,-,CASSYITGNTEAFF,TGTGCCAGCAGTTACATTACAGGGAACACTGAAGCTTTCTTT
TRBJ2-5,TRBV7-2,-,-,CASSLSGLGQETQYF,TGTGCCAGCAGCTTATCGGGGCTTGGACAAGAGACCCAGTACTTC
TRBJ1-1,TRBV30,-,-,CAWSTRGTEAFF,TGTGCCTGGAGTACCAGGGGAACTGAAGCTTTCTTT
TRBJ2-7,TRBV15,-,-,CATSTGPGEQYF,TGTGCCACCAGCACAGGGCCGGGCGAGCAGTACTTC
TRBJ2-7,TRBV7-8,-,-,CASSLMTGGKEQYF,TGTGCCAGCAGCTTAATGACAGGAGGAAAGGAGCAGTACTTC
TRBJ2-2,TRBV5-1,TRBD1,many,CASGDGTVTAGELFF,TGCGCCAGCGGGGACGGGACAGTGACGGCCGGGGAGCTGTTTTTT
TRBJ2-3,TRBV15,TRBD2,-,CATSPRVAGETQYF,TGTGCCACCAGCCCCCGAGTAGCGGGGGAAACGCAGTATTTT
TRBJ1-6,TRBV15,TRBD1,-,CATSTDRASHNSPLHF,TGTGCCACCAGCACTGACAGGGCATCGCATAATTCACCCCTCCACTTT
TRBJ1-1,TRBV30,-,few,CAWQGPMNTEAFF,TGTGCCTGGCAGGGACCGATGAACACTGAAGCTTTCTTT
TRBJ2-6,TRBV20-1,-,few,CSAPRPGYSSGANVLTF,TGCAGTGCCCCCCGGCCAGGCTACTCTTCTGGGGCCAACGTCCTGACTTTC
TRBJ2-5,TRBV7-2,-,few,CASSSRRGAGEGETQYF,TGTGCCAGCAGCTCCCGGCGGGGTGCAGGGGAGGGGGAGACCCAGTACTTC
TRBJ2-7,TRBV15,TRBD1,-,CATSRDRDRVYEQYF,TGTGCCACCAGCAGAGACCGGGACAGGGTCTACGAGCAGTACTTC
TRBJ2-1,TRBV12-3/TRBV12-4,-,few,CASSPSWNEQFF,TGTGCCAGCAGTCCAAGTTGGAATGAGCAGTTCTTC
TRBJ2-7,TRBV4-3,TRBD2,many,CASSHSRLAGDEQYF,TGCGCCAGCAGCCACTCCCGACTAGCGGGAGACGAGCAGTACTTC
TRBJ2-1,TRBV5-1,-,few,CASSLRGTATNEQFF,TGCGCCAGCAGCTTGAGGGGGACCGCTACCAACGAGCAGTTCTTC
TRBJ2-5,TRBV24-1,TRBD2,-,CATDRLAGRETQYF,TGTGCCACGGACCGATTAGCGGGACGGGAGACCCAGTACTTC
TRBJ2-2,TRBV28,-,few,CASADLPNTGELFF,TGTGCCAGCGCTGACCTACCGAACACCGGGGAGCTGTTTTTT
TRBJ2-1,TRBV10-3,-,-,CAISGPDNEQFF,TGTGCCATCAGTGGTCCGGACAATGAGCAGTTCTTC
TRBJ2-7,TRBV19,TRBD1,-,CASSGQGWEQYF,TGTGCCAGTAGCGGACAGGGATGGGAGCAGTACTTC
TRBJ2-2,TRBV27,-,few,CASSLKLWGSSVGELFF,TGTGCCAGCAGTTTAAAATTATGGGGGAGTTCTGTCGGGGAGCTGTTTTTT
TRBJ2-7,TRBV29-1,TRBD1,-,CSVAEGQVIYEQYF,TGCAGCGTTGCGGAGGGACAGGTGATCTACGAGCAGTACTTC
TRBJ2-7,TRBV7-9,-,-,CASSKEGIVSYEQYF,TGTGCCAGCAGCAAAGAGGGTATCGTCTCCTACGAGCAGTACTTC